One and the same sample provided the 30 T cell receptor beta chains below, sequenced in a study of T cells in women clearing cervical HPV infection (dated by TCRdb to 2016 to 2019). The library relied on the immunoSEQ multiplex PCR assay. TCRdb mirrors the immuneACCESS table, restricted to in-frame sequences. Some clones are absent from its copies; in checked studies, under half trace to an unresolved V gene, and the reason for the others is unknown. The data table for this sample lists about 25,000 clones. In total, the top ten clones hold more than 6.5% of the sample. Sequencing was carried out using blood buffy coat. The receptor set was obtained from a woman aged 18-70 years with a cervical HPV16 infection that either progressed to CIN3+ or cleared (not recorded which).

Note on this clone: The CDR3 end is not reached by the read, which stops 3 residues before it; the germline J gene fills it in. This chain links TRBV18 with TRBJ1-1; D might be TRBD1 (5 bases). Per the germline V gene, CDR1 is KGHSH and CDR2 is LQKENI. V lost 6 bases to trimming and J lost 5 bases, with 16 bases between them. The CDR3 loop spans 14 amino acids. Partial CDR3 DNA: TGTGCCAGCTCCCGAACGGCGACAGCAACTGAA. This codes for CASSRTATATE. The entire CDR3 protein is CASSRTATATEAFF.

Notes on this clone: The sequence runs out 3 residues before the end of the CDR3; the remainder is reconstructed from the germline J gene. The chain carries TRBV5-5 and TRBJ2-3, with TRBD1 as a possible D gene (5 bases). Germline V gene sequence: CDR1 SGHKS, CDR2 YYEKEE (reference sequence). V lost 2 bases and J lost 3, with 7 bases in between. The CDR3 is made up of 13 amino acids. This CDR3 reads CASSFTGTDTQYF. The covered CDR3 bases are TGTGCCAGCAGCTTTACAGGAACAGATACG.

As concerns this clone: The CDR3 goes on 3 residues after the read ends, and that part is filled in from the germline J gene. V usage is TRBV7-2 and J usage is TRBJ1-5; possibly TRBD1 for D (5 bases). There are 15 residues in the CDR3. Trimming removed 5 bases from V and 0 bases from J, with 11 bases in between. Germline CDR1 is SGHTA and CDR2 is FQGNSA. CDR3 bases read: TGTGCCAGCAGCCCCGGACACTTTAGCAATCAGCCC. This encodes CASSPGHFSNQP. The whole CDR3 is CASSPGHFSNQPQHF.

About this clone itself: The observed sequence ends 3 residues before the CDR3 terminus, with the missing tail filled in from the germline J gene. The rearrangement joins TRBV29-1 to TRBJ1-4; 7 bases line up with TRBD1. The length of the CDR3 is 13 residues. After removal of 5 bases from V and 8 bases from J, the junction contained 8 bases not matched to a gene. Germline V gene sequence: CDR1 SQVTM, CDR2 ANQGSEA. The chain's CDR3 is CSVTGVEQEKLFF. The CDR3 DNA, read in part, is TGCAGCGTTACAGGGGTTGAACAGGAAAAA.

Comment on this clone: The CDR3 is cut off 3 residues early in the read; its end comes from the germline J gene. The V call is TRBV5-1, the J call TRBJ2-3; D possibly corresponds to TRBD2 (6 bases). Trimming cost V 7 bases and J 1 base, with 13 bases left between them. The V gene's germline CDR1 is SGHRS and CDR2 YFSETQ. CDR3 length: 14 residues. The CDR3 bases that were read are TGCGCCAGCGCGCGGGATCTCGGCACAGATACG. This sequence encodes CASARDLGTDT. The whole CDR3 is CASARDLGTDTQYF.

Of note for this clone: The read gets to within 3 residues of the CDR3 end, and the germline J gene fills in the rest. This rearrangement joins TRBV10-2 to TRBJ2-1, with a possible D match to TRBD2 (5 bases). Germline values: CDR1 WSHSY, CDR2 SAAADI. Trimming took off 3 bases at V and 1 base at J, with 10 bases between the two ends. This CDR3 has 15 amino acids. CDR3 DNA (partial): TGCGCCAGCAGTGAAGGGCGGGTTTCCTACAATGAG. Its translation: CASSEGRVSYNE. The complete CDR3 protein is CASSEGRVSYNEQFF.

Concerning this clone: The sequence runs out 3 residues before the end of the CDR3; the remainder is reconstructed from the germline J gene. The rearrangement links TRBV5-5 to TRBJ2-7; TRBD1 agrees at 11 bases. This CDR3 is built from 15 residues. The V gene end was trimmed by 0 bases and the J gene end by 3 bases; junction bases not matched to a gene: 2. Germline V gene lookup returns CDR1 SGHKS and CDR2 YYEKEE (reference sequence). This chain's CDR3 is CASSLAGTGGYEQYF. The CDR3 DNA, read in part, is TGTGCCAGCAGCTTGGCAGGGACAGGGGGCTACGAG.

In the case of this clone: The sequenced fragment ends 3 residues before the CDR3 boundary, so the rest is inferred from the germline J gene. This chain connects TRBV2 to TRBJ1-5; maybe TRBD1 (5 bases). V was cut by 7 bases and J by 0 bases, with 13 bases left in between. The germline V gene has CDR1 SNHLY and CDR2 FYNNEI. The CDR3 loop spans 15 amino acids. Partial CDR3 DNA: TGTGCCAGCAAAGGAGCAGGGTATAGCAATCAGCCC. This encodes CASKGAGYSNQP. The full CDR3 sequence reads CASKGAGYSNQPQHF.

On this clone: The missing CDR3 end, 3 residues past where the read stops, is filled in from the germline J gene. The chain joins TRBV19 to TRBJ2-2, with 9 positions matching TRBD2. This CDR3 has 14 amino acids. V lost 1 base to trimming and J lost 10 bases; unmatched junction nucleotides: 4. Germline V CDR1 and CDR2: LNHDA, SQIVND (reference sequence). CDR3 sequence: CASSIGAGGMELFF. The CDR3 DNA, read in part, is TGTGCCAGTAGTATAGGAGCGGGAGGCATGGAG. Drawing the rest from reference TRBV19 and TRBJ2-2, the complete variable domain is DGGITQSPKYLFRKEGQNVTLSCEQNLNHDAMYWYRQDPGQGLRLIYYSQIVNDFQKGDIAEGYSVSREKKESFPLTVTSAQKNPTAFYLCASSIGAGGMELFFGEGSRLTVL.

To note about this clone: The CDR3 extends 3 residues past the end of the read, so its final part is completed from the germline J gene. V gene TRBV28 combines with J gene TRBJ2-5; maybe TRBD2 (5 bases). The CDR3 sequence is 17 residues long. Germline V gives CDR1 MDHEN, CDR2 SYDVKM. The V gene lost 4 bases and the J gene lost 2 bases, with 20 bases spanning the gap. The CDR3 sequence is CASSSFYYYRGQETQYF. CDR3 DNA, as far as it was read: TGTGCCAGCAGTTCATTTTACTATTACCGGGGACAAGAGACC.

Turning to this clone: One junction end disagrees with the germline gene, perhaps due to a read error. CDR3 amino acids: CASSLSGLERETQYF. The covered CDR3 bases are TGTGCTAGCAGCTTAAGCGGCCTTGAGAGAGAGACG. This rearrangement joins TRBV7-7 to TRBJ2-3, with a tentative D call TRBD2 (5 bases). The CDR3 goes on 3 residues after the read ends, and that part is filled in from the germline J gene. The CDR3 totals 15 residues. Looked up from germline, CDR1 is SSHAT and CDR2 is FNYEAQ (reference sequence).

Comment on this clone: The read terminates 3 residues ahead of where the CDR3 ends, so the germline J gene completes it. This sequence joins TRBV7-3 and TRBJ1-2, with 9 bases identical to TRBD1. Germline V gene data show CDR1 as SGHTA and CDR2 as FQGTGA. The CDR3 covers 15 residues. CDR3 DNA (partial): TGTGCCAGCAGCCAGGGGACAGGGCTATGGAGTGAC. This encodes CASSQGTGLWSD. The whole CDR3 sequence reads CASSQGTGLWSDYTF. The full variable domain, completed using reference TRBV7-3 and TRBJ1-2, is GAGVSQTPSNKVTEKGKYVELRCDPISGHTALYWYRQSLGQGPEFLIYFQGTGAADDSGLPNDRFFAVRPEGSVSTLKIQRTERGDSAVYLCASSQGTGLWSDYTFGSGTRLTVV.

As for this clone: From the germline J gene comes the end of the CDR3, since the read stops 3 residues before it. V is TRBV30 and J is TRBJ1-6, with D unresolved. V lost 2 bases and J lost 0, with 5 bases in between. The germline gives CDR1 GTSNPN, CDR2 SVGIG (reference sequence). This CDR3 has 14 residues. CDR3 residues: CAWSSVSYNSPLHF. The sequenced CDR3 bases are TGTGCCTGGAGTTCTGTCTCCTATAATTCACCC.

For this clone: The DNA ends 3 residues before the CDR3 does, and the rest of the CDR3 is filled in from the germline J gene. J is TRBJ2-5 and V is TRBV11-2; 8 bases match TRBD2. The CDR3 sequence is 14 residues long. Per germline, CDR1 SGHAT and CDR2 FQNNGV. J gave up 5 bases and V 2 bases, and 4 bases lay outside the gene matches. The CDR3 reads CASSLTAGAETQYF. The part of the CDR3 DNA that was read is TGTGCCAGCAGCTTAACAGCGGGAGCTGAGACC.

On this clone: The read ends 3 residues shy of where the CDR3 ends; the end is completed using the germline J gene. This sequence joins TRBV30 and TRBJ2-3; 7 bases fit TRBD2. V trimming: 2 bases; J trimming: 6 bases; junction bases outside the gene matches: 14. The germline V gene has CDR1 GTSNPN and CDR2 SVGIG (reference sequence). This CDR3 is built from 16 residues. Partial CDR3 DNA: TGTGCCTGGAGTCGTTTTGCGGGCGGGAGTTCGGATACG. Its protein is CAWSRFAGGSSDT. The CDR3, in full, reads CAWSRFAGGSSDTQYF.

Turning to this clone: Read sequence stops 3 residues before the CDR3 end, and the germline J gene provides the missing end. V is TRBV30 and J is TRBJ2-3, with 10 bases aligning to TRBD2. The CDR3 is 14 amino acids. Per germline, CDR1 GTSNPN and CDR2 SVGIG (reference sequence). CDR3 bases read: TGTGCCTGGACCGGACTAGCGGTCGGAGAGACG. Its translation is CAWTGLAVGET. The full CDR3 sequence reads CAWTGLAVGETQYF.

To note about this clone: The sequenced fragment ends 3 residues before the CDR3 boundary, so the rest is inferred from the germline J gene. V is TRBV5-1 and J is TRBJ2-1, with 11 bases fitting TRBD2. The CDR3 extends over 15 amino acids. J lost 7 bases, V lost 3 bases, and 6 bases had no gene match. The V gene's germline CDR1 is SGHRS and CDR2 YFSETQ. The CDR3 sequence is CASSSTSGGSNEQFF. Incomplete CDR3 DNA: TGCGCCAGCAGCTCTACTAGCGGGGGAAGTAATGAG. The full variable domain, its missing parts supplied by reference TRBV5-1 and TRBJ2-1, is KAGVTQTPRYLIKTRGQQVTLSCSPISGHRSVSWYQQTPGQGLQFLFEYFSETQRNKGNFPGRFSGRQFSNSRSEMNVSTLELGDSALYLCASSSTSGGSNEQFFGPGTRLTVL.

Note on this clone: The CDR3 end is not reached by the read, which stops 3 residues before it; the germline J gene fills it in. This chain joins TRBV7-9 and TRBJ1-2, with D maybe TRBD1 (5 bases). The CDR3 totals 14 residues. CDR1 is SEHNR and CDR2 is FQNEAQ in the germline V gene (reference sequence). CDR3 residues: CASSFRQSAYDYTF. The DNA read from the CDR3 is TGTGCCAGCAGCTTCAGACAGTCAGCCTACGAC.

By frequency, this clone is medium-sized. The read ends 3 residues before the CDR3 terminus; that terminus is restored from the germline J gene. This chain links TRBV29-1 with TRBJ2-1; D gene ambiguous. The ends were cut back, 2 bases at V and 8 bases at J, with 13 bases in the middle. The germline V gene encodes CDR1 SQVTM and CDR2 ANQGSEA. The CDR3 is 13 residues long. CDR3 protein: CSVESALLDEQFF. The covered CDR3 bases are TGCAGCGTTGAATCTGCGTTGTTGGATGAG.

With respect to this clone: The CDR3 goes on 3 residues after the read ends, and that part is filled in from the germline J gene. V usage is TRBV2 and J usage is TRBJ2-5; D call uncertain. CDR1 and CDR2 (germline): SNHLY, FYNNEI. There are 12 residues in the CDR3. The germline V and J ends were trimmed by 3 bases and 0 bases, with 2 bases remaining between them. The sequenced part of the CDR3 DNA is TGTGCCAGCAGTGATAACCAAGAGACC. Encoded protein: CASSDNQET. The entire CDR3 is CASSDNQETQYF.

The part of the CDR3 DNA that was read is TGTGCCAGCAGCTTACAGGGTCAG. Protein product: CASSLQGQ. The CDR3, in full, reads CASSLQGQLFF. The chain employs TRBV11-1 and TRBJ2-2; D might be TRBD1 (5 bases). Sequencing ends 3 residues short of the CDR3 end; the germline J gene provides the rest. CDR3 length equals 11 residues. Germline CDR1 reads SGHAT; CDR2 reads FQDESV (reference sequence).

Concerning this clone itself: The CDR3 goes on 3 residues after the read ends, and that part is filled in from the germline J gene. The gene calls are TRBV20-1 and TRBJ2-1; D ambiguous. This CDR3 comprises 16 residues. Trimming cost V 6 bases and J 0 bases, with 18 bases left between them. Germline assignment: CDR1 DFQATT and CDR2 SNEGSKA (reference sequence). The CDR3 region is CSATESGGSSYNEQFF. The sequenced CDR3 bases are TGCAGTGCCACCGAATCCGGCGGCAGCTCCTACAATGAG.

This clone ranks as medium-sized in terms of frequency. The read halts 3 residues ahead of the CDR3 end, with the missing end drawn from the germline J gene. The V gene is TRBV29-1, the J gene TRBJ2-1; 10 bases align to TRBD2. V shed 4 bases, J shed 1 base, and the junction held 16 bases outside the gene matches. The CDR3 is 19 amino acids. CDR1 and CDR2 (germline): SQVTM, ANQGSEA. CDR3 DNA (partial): TGCAGCGTTGTTGGCTGGGGGCTAGCGGGAGCTACATCCTACAATGAG. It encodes CSVVGWGLAGATSYNE. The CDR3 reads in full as CSVVGWGLAGATSYNEQFF.

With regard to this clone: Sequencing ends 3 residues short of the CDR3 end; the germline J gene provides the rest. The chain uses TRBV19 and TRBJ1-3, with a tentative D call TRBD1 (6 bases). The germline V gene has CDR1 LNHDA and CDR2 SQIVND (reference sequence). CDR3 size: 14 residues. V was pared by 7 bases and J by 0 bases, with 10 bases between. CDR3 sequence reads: CASMQGHSGNTIYF. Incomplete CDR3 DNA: TGTGCCAGTATGCAGGGGCACTCTGGAAACACC.

The sequenced part of the CDR3 DNA is TGTGCCAGCCTGAGGAGGGGCGCCGATACC. It specifies CASLRRGADT. Given in full, the CDR3 is CASLRRGADTYTF. The chain recombines TRBV2 with TRBJ1-2; possibly TRBD1 for D (5 bases). The read terminates 3 residues ahead of where the CDR3 ends, so the germline J gene completes it. The CDR3 totals 13 residues. Germline-derived CDR1 and CDR2 are SNHLY and FYNNEI.

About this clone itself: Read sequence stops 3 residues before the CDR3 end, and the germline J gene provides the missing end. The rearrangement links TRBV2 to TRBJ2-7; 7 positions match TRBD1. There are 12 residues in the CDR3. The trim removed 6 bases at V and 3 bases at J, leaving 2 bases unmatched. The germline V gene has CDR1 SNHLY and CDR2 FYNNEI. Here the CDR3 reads CASSRQGYEQYF. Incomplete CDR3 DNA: TGTGCCAGCAGCCGACAGGGCTACGAG.

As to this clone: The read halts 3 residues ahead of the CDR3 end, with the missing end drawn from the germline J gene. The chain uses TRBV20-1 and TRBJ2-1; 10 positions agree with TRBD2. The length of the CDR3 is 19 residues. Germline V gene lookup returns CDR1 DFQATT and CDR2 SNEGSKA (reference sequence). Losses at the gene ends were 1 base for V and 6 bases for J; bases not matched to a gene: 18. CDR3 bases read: TGCAGTGCTAGAGTGCCCCTCAGACTTAGCGGGAGGTTTCTCAATGAG. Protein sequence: CSARVPLRLSGRFLNE. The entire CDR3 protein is CSARVPLRLSGRFLNEQFF.

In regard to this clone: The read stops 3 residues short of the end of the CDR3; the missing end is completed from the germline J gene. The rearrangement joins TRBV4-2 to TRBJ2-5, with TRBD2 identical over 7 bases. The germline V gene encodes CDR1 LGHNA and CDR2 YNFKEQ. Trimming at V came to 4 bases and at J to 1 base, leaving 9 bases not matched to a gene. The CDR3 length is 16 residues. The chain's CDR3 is CASSLGSSGLQETQYF. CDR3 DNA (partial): TGTGCCAGCAGCCTGGGGTCTAGCGGACTCCAAGAGACC.

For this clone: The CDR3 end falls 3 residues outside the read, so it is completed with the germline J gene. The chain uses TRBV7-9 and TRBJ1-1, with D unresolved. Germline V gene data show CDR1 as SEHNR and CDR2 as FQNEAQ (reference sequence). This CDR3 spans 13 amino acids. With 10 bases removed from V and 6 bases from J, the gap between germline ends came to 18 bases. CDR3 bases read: TGTGCCAACAGTAACGGACTTATTGCTGAA. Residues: CANSNGLIAE. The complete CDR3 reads CANSNGLIAEAFF.

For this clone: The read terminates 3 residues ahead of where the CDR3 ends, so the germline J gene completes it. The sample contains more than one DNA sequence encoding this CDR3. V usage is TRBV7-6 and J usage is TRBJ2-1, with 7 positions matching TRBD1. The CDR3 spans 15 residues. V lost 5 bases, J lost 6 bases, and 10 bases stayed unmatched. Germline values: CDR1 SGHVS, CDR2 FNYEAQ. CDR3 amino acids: CASSPRPTGTNEQFF. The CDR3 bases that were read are TGTGCCAGCAGCCCTCGTCCGACAGGGACCAATGAG.